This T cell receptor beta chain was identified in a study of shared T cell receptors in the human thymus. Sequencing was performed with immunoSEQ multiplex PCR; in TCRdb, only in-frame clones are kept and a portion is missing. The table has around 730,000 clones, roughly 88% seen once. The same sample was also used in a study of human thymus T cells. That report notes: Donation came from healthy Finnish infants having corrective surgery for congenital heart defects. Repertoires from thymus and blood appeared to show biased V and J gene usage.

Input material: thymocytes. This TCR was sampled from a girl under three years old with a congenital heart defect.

The CDR3 is CASTGQGAPGYTF. CDR3 DNA: TGTGCCAGCACCGGACAGGGGGCTCCTGGCTACACCTTC. The chain uses TRBV5-5 and TRBJ1-2; TRBD1 matches at 11 bases. This CDR3 has 13 residues. V was clipped by 6 bases and J by 7 bases; unmatched bases: 5. Germline lookup yields CDR1 SGHKS and CDR2 YYEKEE (reference sequence).